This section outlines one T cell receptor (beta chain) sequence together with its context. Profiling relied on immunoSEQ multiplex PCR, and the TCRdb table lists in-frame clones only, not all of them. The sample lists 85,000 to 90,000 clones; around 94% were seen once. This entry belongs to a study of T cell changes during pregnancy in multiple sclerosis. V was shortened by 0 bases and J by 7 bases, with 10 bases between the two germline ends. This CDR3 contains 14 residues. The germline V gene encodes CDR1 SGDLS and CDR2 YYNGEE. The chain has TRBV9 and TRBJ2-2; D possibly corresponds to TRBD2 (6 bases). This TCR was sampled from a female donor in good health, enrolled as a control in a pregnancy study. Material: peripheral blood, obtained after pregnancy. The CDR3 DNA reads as TGTGCCAGCAGCGTAGCTATCGGGAGCGGGGAGCTGTTTTTT. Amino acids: CASSVAIGSGELFF. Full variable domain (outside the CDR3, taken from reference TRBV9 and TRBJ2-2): DSGVTQTPKHLITATGQRVTLRCSPRSGDLSVYWYQQSLDQGLQFLIQYYNGEERAKGNILERFSAQQFPDLHSELNLSSLELGDSALYFCASSVAIGSGELFFGEGSRLTVL.